Reported below is one TCR beta chain. Its specificity is not known. The sample is drawn from a study of beta chain features in type 1 diabetes. At the level of the study: Age, gender and cell yields were alike across patients and healthy donors. Across all samples, over 85 million sorted cells were examined.

Of the isolated RNA, all was reverse transcribed, and so the sequenced material was expressed TCRB transcripts. The data were produced by immunoSEQ multiplex PCR, yet TCRdb's version contains in-frame clones alone and is incomplete. The sample records about 260,000 clones, over 65% being singletons. The CDR3 length is 11 residues. Germline V gene lookup returns CDR1 SGHTA and CDR2 FQGNSA. V was cut by 6 bases and J by 7 bases, with 4 bases left in between. Based on CD45RO/CCR7/CD25/CD127/CD95/CD27, CD4+ regulatory, stem cell-like memory, naive and central memory cells were sorted. Study-wide results and caveats: There was a possibility that cDNA sequencing over-represented cells with high TCR expression.

This sequence originates from a man aged 25-45 years in good health. Material for sequencing was naive CD4+ T cells from blood. This chain links TRBV7-2 with TRBJ1-6, with D unclear. CDR3 sequence: CASRQNSPLHF. In DNA form, the CDR3 reads TGTGCCAGCAGGCAGAATTCACCCCTCCACTTT.